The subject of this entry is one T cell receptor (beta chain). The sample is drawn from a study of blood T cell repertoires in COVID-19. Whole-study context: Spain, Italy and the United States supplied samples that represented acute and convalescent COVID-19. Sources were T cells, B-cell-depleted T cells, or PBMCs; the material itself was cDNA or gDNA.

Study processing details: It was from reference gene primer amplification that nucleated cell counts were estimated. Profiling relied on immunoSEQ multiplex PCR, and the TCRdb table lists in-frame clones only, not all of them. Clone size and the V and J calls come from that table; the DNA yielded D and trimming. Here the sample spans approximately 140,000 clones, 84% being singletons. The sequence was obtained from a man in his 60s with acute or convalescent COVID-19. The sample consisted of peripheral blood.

CDR3 sequence reads: CASTITGTRNTGELFF. The CDR3 DNA reads TGTGCCAGCACCATTACCGGGACAAGAAACACCGGGGAGCTGTTTTTT. The rearrangement joins TRBV7-9 to TRBJ2-2, with D possibly TRBD1 on 6 matching bases. V was trimmed by 7 bases and J by 2 bases, leaving 17 bases between them. From germline, CDR1 is SEHNR and CDR2 FQNEAQ (reference sequence). CDR3 length: 16 residues.